Listed below are T cell receptor beta chains from one sample, sequenced in a study of T-cell reconstitution after alpha-beta-depleted transplantation in children. MiXCR was run by TCRdb on the PCR reads, yielding one entry per CDR3 protein. The sample lists around 440,000 distinct CDR3 sequences; 15% to 20% were seen once. The sample in question was PBMCs, mostly from graft donor cells, obtained 360 days after TCRalphabeta/CD19-depleted stem cell transplant. Every receptor here comes from a boy in the first two years of life who had a stem cell transplant for Wiskott-Aldrich syndrome, so the T cells may come from the graft donor. CDR3s include the opening cysteine and the closing phenylalanine or tryptophan. Each record gives: clone size, J gene, CDR3 length, D gene, V gene, CDR3 protein, CDR3 DNA. D genes are given only for firm matches. Clone size is not always given. Where it is, it says once, few, many or a class for expanded clones.

.	TRBJ2-5	14	.	TRBV19	CASSISRRQETQYF	TGTGCCAGTAGTATCAGCCGCAGACAAGAGACCCAGTACTTC
few	TRBJ1-6	11	.	TRBV25-1	CASGWNSPLHF	TGTGCCAGTGGGTGGAATTCACCCCTCCACTTT
.	TRBJ1-5	14	.	TRBV19	CASSTYTRSQPQHF	TGTGCCAGTAGTACCTATACTAGGAGTCAGCCCCAGCATTTT
.	TRBJ2-3	13	.	TRBV20-1	CAFRDPLVDTQYF	TGCGCTTTCCGGGACCCCCTCGTAGATACGCAGTATTTT
few	TRBJ2-2	15	.	TRBV5-1	CASSLVMRDTGELFF	TGCGCCAGCAGCTTGGTAATGAGGGACACCGGGGAGCTGTTTTTT
many	TRBJ2-5	17	TRBD2	TRBV12-3/TRBV12-4	CASSSGTSGRSGETQYF	TGTGCCAGCAGTTCCGGGACTAGCGGGAGGTCAGGAGAGACCCAGTACTTC
.	TRBJ2-3	15	TRBD2	TRBV24-1	CATTDSGVDADTQYF	TGTGCCACCACTGATAGCGGGGTTGATGCAGATACGCAGTATTTT
few	TRBJ2-5	15	TRBD2	TRBV20-1	CSARDHGGRKETQYF	TGCAGTGCTAGAGATCATGGCGGGAGGAAGGAGACCCAGTACTTC
few	TRBJ2-4	14	.	TRBV20-1	CSAPYRQTQNIQYF	TGCAGTGCCCCGTACAGACAGACCCAAAACATTCAGTACTTC
many	TRBJ2-7	15	TRBD2	TRBV29-1	CSVELPGTSTYEQYF	TGCAGCGTTGAACTTCCCGGGACTAGCACCTACGAGCAGTACTTC
.	TRBJ2-7	13	.	TRBV5-1	CASSLGAYYEQYF	TGCGCCAGCAGCTTGGGAGCCTACTACGAGCAGTACTTC
.	TRBJ2-5	12	.	TRBV7-9	CASSLSGTVNYF	TGTGCCAGCAGCTTAAGCGGGACAGTAAATTACTTC
many	TRBJ2-3	13	.	TRBV25-1	CAKRQPITDTQYF	TGTGCCAAAAGGCAACCTATCACAGATACGCAGTATTTT
.	TRBJ2-3	17	.	TRBV24-1	CATSDGPVRGWRDTQYF	TGTGCCACCAGTGATGGCCCTGTTCGTGGATGGCGAGATACGCAGTATTTT
.	TRBJ2-7	17	TRBD1	TRBV2	CASRRALSGTAYFEQYF	TGTGCCAGCAGGAGGGCCCTGTCTGGGACAGCTTACTTCGAGCAGTACTTC
few	TRBJ2-7	14	.	TRBV20-1	CSARAGPSSYEQYF	TGCAGTGCTAGAGCAGGGCCGAGCTCCTACGAGCAGTACTTC
few	TRBJ1-6	15	.	TRBV12-3/TRBV12-4	CASSLAQLGDSPLHF	TGTGCCAGCAGTTTAGCACAGTTGGGCGATTCACCCCTCCACTTT
few	TRBJ1-5	15	.	TRBV4-1	CASSPRDRSNQPQHF	TGCGCCAGCAGCCCCCGGGACCGTAGCAATCAGCCCCAGCATTTT
few	TRBJ2-7	12	.	TRBV7-9	CASSLNKREQYF	TGTGCCAGCAGCCTAAACAAAAGGGAGCAGTACTTC
few	TRBJ2-1	13	.	TRBV5-1	CASSGDTYNEQFF	TGCGCCAGCAGCGGGGACACTTACAATGAGCAGTTCTTC
.	TRBJ2-2	15	TRBD1	TRBV5-1	CASSGDRLNTGELFF	TGCGCCAGCAGCGGGGACAGGCTGAACACCGGGGAGCTGTTTTTT
few	TRBJ2-7	14	.	TRBV20-1	CSARRAPSSYEQYF	TGCAGTGCTCGTCGGGCCCCATCTTCCTACGAGCAGTACTTC
.	TRBJ2-5	15	.	TRBV5-5	CASSEGPPYQETQYF	TGTGCCAGCAGCGAGGGACCCCCGTACCAAGAGACCCAGTACTTC
.	TRBJ1-4	15	TRBD1	TRBV28	CASRKPGGHYEKLFF	TGTGCCAGTCGGAAACCAGGGGGTCATTATGAAAAACTGTTTTTT
.	TRBJ2-5	14	.	TRBV4-1	CASSHNGGQETQYF	TGCGCCAGCAGCCATAATGGCGGACAAGAGACCCAGTACTTC
few	TRBJ2-5	19	TRBD2	TRBV15	CATSRDLAGGRGIQETQYF	TGTGCCACCAGCAGGGACTTAGCGGGAGGCCGTGGAATTCAAGAGACCCAGTACTTC
.	TRBJ1-1	16	.	TRBV7-2	CASSFMGDRFTTEAFF	TGTGCCAGCAGCTTCATGGGCGACAGGTTCACGACTGAAGCTTTCTTT
.	TRBJ1-1	12	.	TRBV2	CAPVRVNTEAFF	TGTGCCCCTGTTAGGGTGAACACTGAAGCTTTCTTT
.	TRBJ2-7	14	.	TRBV20-1	CSARRDSVSYEQYF	TGCAGTGCTAGACGAGACAGTGTCTCCTACGAGCAGTACTTC
few	TRBJ2-7	15	.	TRBV24-1	CATSDSRGSSYEQYF	TGTGCCACCAGTGATTCGAGGGGATCCTCCTACGAGCAGTACTTC
.	TRBJ2-7	11	.	TRBV30	CAWGRDYEQYF	TGTGCCTGGGGCCGGGACTACGAGCAGTACTTC
few	TRBJ2-5	15	.	TRBV6-1	CASRAHTLGKETQYF	TGTGCCAGCAGAGCTCATACGTTGGGGAAGGAGACCCAGTACTTC